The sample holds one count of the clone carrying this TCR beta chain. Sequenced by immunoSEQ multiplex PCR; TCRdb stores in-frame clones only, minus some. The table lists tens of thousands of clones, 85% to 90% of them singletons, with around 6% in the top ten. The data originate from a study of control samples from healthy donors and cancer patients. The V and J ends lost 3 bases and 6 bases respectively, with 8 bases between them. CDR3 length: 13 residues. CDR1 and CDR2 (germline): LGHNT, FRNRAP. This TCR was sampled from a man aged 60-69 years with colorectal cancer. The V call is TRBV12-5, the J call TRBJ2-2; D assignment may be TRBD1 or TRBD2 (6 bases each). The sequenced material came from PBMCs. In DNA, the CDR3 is TGTGCTAGTGGTTTAGGGGGGCCCGGGGAGCTGTTTTTT. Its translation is CASGLGGPGELFF.